This TCR beta chain comes out of a study of T cell changes during pregnancy in multiple sclerosis. The length of the CDR3 is 15 residues. Germline V gene data show CDR1 as KGHSH and CDR2 as LQKENI. With 3 bases clipped from V and 5 bases from J, the junction kept 2 bases outside the gene matches. The data were produced by immunoSEQ multiplex PCR, yet TCRdb's version contains in-frame clones alone and is incomplete. The table shows roughly 100,000 clones, with 90% to 95% occurring only once. V is TRBV18 and J is TRBJ2-1; TRBD2 agrees at 12 bases. Sequencing used peripheral blood, obtained after pregnancy. The clonotype originates from a female donor in good health, enrolled as a control in a pregnancy study. CDR3 bases: TGTGCCAGCTCACCTAGGACTAGCGGGGACAATGAGCAGTTCTTC. This codes for CASSPRTSGDNEQFF.